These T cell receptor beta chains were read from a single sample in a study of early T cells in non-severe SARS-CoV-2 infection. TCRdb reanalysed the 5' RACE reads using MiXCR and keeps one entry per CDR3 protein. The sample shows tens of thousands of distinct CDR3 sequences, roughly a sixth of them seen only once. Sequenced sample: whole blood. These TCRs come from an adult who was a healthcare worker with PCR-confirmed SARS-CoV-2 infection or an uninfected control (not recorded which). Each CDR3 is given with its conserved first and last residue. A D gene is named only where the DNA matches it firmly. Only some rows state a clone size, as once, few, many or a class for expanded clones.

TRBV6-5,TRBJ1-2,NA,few,TGTGCCAGCAGGGAGCTTGACTACACCTTC,CASRELDYTF
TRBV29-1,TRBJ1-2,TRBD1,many,TGCAGCGTGGGACAGGGGGACGGCTACACCTTC,CSVGQGDGYTF
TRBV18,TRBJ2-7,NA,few,TGTGCCAGCTCACCCACGGTTACCTACGAGCAGTACTTC,CASSPTVTYEQYF
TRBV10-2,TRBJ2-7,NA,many,TGCGCCAGCAGTGAGACCCGGGACCTTATGCACTTC,CASSETRDLMHF
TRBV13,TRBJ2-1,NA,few,TGTGCCAGCAGCTTATTAAATCGGGGAAAGTTAGGAAATGAGCAGTTCTTC,CASSLLNRGKLGNEQFF
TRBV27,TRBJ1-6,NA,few,TGTGCCAGCAGCGACAGTCCCTATAATTCACCCCTCCACTTT,CASSDSPYNSPLHF
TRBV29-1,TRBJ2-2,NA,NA,TGCAGCGCCAGGGAGGCCGGGGAGCTGTTTTTT,CSAREAGELFF
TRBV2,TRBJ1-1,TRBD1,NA,TGTGCCAGAAAACGGGGCCCAGGAGGGGGCATCACTGAAGCTTTCTTT,CARKRGPGGGITEAFF
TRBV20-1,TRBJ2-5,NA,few,TGCAGTGCTAGGGAGGGAAGTCAAGAGACCCAGTACTTC,CSAREGSQETQYF
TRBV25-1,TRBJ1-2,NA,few,TGTGCCAGCAGTGAATTTGGAGCCCCGGCCTATGGCTACACCTTC,CASSEFGAPAYGYTF
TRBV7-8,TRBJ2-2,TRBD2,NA,TGTGCCAGAACTAGCGGGAACACCGGGGAGCTGTTTTTT,CARTSGNTGELFF
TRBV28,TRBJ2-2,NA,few,TGTGCCGCCGGAGGGGGGGTTGCTGGGACCGGGGAGCTGTTTTTT,CAAGGGVAGTGELFF
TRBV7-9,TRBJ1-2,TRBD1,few,TGTGCCGGGGCCGACAGGGAAGCCGCTAACTATGGCTACACCTTC,CAGADREAANYGYTF
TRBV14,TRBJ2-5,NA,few,TGTGCCAGCAGCCAAGTGGTAGAGACCCAGTACTTC,CASSQVVETQYF
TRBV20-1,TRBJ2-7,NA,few,TGCAGTGCTAGACAAACTAGACCTCCAACCTACGAGCAGTACTTC,CSARQTRPPTYEQYF
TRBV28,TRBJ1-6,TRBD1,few,TGTGCCAGCACTCCGGGACAGATCAATTCACCCCTCCACTTT,CASTPGQINSPLHF
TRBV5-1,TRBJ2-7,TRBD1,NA,TGCGCCAGCAGCTTGGCTGGGACAGGGTCCTACGAGCAGTACTTC,CASSLAGTGSYEQYF
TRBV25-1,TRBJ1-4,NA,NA,TGTGCCAGCCCATCGAACACAGAAAGGGAAAAACTGTTTTTT,CASPSNTEREKLFF
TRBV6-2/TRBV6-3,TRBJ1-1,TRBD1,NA,TGTGCCAGCAAGGGACAGGCGAACACTGAAGCTTTCTTT,CASKGQANTEAFF
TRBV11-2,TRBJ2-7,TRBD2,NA,TGTGCCAGCAGCCCTAGCGGGAGGCCCTCCTACGAGCAGTACTTC,CASSPSGRPSYEQYF
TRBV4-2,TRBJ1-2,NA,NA,TGTGCCAGCAGCCAAGAGGGGGCGGGAGGCTACACCTTC,CASSQEGAGGYTF
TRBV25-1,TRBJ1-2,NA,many,TGTGCCAGCAGTGGACTGACAACAGTTAACTATGGCTACACCTTC,CASSGLTTVNYGYTF
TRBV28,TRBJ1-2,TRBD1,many,TGTGCCAGCAGTTTGGCTGGGACAGGGTATAACTATGGCTACACCTTC,CASSLAGTGYNYGYTF
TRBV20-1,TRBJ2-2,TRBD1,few,TGCAGTTGCTCGGCAGGGGGCTATGGCGGGGAGCTGTTTTTT,CSCSAGGYGGELFF
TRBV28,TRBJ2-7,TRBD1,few,TGTGCCAGCAGTCCATTACAGGGGTCAACGGGGTACGAGCAGTACTTC,CASSPLQGSTGYEQYF
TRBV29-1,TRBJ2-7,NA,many,TGCAGCGTTGTTGTCGGAACTTACGAGCAGTACTTC,CSVVVGTYEQYF
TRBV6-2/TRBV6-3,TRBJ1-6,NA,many,TGTGCCAGCAGTCCCGGCTCCTATAATTCACCCCTCCACTTT,CASSPGSYNSPLHF
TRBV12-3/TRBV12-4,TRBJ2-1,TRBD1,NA,TGTGCCAGCACCTCCTCGGACAGGGACAATGAGCAGTTCTTC,CASTSSDRDNEQFF
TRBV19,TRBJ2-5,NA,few,TGTGCCAGTAGTATCTTCCCGGGGGAGACCCAGTACTTC,CASSIFPGETQYF
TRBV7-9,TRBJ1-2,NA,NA,TGTGCCAGCAGCTCGACGAACTATGGCTACACCTTC,CASSSTNYGYTF
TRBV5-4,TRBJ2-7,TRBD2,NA,TGTGCCAGCAGCCCCAGACTAGCGGGAGAAGAGCAGTACTTC,CASSPRLAGEEQYF
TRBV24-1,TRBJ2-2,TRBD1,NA,TGTGCCACCAGTGCGGCAGGGGGTAACACCGGGGAGCTGTTTTTT,CATSAAGGNTGELFF
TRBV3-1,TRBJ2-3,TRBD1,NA,TGTGCCAGCAGCCAAGATAATAGACAGGGTACAGATACGCAGTATTTT,CASSQDNRQGTDTQYF
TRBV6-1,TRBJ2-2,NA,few,TGTGCCAGCGAAATGTTACAGGGTTTTGCCGGGGAGCTGTTTTTT,CASEMLQGFAGELFF
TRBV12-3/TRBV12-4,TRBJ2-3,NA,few,TGTGCCGGCACCCCCCTACGACTTGACACAGATACGCAGTATTTT,CAGTPLRLDTDTQYF
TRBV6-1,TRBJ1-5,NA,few,TGTGCCAGCCGGGTCACAGGTCAGGGGCAGCCCCAGCATTTT,CASRVTGQGQPQHF
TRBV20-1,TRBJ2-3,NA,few,TGCAGTGCTAGGAACTATAGGGGGTCCACAGATACGCAGTATTTT,CSARNYRGSTDTQYF
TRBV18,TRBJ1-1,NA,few,TGTGCCAGCTCACTTGACACTGGGGAAGCTTTCTTT,CASSLDTGEAFF
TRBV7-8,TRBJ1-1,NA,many,TGTGCCAGCATCCATTACACTGAAGCTTTCTTT,CASIHYTEAFF
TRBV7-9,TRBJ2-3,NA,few,TGTGCCAGCACCATAAGGGGAACAGATACGCAGTATTTT,CASTIRGTDTQYF